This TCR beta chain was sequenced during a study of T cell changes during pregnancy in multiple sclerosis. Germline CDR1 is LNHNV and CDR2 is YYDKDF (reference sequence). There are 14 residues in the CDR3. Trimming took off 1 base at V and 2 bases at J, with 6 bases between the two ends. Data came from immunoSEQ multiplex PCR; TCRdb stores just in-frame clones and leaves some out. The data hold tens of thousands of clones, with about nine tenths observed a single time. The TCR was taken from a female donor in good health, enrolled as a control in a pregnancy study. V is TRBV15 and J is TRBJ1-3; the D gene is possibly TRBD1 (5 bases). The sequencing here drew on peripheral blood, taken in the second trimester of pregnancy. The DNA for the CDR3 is TGTGCCACCAGCAGAGCAGGGCCTGGAAACACCATATATTTT. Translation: CATSRAGPGNTIYF.